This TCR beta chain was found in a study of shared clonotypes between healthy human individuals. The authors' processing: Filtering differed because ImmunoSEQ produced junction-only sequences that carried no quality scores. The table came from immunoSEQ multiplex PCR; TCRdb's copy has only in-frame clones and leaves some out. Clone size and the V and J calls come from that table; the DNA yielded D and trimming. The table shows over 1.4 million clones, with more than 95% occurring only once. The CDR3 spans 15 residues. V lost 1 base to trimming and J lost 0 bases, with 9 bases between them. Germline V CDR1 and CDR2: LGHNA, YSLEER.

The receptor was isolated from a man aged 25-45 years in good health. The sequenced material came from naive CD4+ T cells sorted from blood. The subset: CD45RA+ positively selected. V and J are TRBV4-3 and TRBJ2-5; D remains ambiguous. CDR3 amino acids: CASSQVFTDQETQYF. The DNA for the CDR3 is TGCGCCAGCAGCCAAGTTTTCACGGACCAAGAGACCCAGTACTTC.